The 13 T cell receptor beta chains below all came from one sample that was sequenced in a study of post-analysis software for immune sequencing data. Study-level points and caveats: In patients, TRBV5-6, TRBV5-1 and TRBV20-1 belonged to roughly five TRBV segments found more frequently than in controls.

TCR beta libraries were prepared from cDNA with unique molecular identifiers. TCRdb itself ran the PCR reads through MiXCR, one entry per CDR3 protein. Of some 450,000 distinct CDR3 sequences detected, nearly 45% appear once; the ten largest clones hold roughly 12%. Antigen specificity for these receptors is unknown. Sequenced: blood. These TCRs come from a girl between 10 and 17 years old with multiple sclerosis.

This clonotype was recorded at least ten times. The V gene is TRBV29-1, the J gene TRBJ2-3; D unresolved. Trimming took off 4 bases at V and 6 bases at J, with 14 bases between the two ends. This CDR3 has 13 amino acids. Germline assignment: CDR1 SQVTM and CDR2 ANQGSEA. DNA for the CDR3: TGCAGCGTTGGCGGTGTACCCCAGGATACGCAGTATTTT. It specifies CSVGGVPQDTQYF.

The V gene is TRBV29-1, the J gene TRBJ2-1, with TRBD1 matching over 8 bases. The CDR3 is made up of 14 amino acids. The J segment lost 4 bases and the V segment lost 8 bases, leaving 10 bases of the junction unmatched. Germline-derived CDR1 and CDR2 are SQVTM and ANQGSEA. CDR3 sequence reads: CSTKDRGGYNEQFF. The DNA for the CDR3 is TGCAGCACGAAAGACAGGGGAGGTTACAATGAGCAGTTCTTC.

The chain uses TRBV20-1 and TRBJ2-3, with TRBD1 matching over 9 bases. Germline values: CDR1 DFQATT, CDR2 SNEGSKA (reference sequence). V shed 6 bases and J 4 bases; nucleotides not matched to a gene: 8. The length of the CDR3 is 14 residues. Written as DNA, the CDR3 is TGCAGTGCCAGGACAGGGGTTTGGCCAGATACGCAGTATTTT. It translates to CSARTGVWPDTQYF.

The V gene is TRBV20-1, the J gene TRBJ1-2; 11 nucleotides align to TRBD1. The ends lost 4 bases at V and 8 bases at J; junction bases unmatched: 3. In germline, CDR1 is DFQATT, CDR2 SNEGSKA (reference sequence). CDR3 length: 12 residues. CDR3 sequence (DNA): TGCAGTGCTACGGACAGGGGGCTAGGCTACACCTTC. It specifies CSATDRGLGYTF.

The V gene is TRBV5-1, the J gene TRBJ1-4; TRBD1 might be the D (5 bases). Trimming removed 1 base at V and 5 bases at J, with 18 bases between. The CDR3 extends over 17 amino acids. Germline V gene sequence: CDR1 SGHRS, CDR2 YFSETQ. The CDR3 protein is CASSLLQGGTLNEKLFF. The CDR3 coding sequence is TGCGCCAGCAGCTTGTTGCAAGGAGGGACCCTGAATGAAAAACTGTTTTTT. Variable domain in full (rest from reference TRBV5-1 and TRBJ1-4): KAGVTQTPRYLIKTRGQQVTLSCSPISGHRSVSWYQQTPGQGLQFLFEYFSETQRNKGNFPGRFSGRQFSNSRSEMNVSTLELGDSALYLCASSLLQGGTLNEKLFFGSGTQLSVL.

V gene TRBV20-1 combines with J gene TRBJ1-2, with a possible D match to TRBD1 (6 bases). This CDR3 region has 16 residues. Germline V CDR1 and CDR2: DFQATT, SNEGSKA (reference sequence). Trimming stripped 3 bases from V and 0 bases from J, with 17 bases between. CDR3 protein: CSARDGSGGTNYGYTF. The CDR3 DNA is TGCAGTGCTAGGGATGGCTCTGGGGGCACTAACTATGGCTACACCTTC.

This chain links TRBV28 with TRBJ2-7; 8 nucleotides align to TRBD1. This CDR3 is built from 18 residues. Unmatched junction bases numbered 17, after V lost 6 bases and J lost 1 base. CDR1 MDHEN and CDR2 SYDVKM come from the germline V gene. CDR3 region: CASSLYPPDRVGSYEQYF. CDR3 coding DNA: TGTGCCAGCAGCCTGTACCCCCCGGACAGGGTGGGATCCTACGAGCAGTACTTC.

The genes are TRBV12-3 or TRBV12-4 and TRBJ1-1; the D gene is possibly TRBD1 (5 bases). Between the trimmed V and J ends, which lost 2 bases and 1 base, there was a span of 8 bases. The CDR3 runs to 14 residues. CDR3 bases: TGTGCCAGCAGTTTACCAGGGCGGAACACTGAAGCTTTCTTT. Protein: CASSLPGRNTEAFF.

V is TRBV27 and J is TRBJ1-2; possible D gene TRBD1, 6 bases. Germline CDR1 reads MNHEY; CDR2 reads SMNVEV (reference sequence). CDR3 length: 13 residues. Trimming cost V 5 bases and J 8 bases, with 15 bases left between them. CDR3 in DNA: TGTGCCAGCAGTCTAGACAGGTTACGGGGCTACACCTTC. Its protein is CASSLDRLRGYTF.

This clonotype was seen a few times. CDR3 loop: CASSGGRDPSYEQYF. The CDR3 DNA is TGTGCCAGCAGCGGCGGGAGGGACCCATCCTACGAGCAGTACTTC. The V and J genes are TRBV5-4 and TRBJ2-7, with 9 nucleotides matching TRBD2. Germline V gene lookup returns CDR1 SGHNT and CDR2 YYREEE (reference sequence). V lost 4 bases and J lost 1; bases outside the gene matches: 6. This CDR3 spans 15 amino acids.

About this clonotype itself: Being one base from a much bigger clone, this may be a read error. The chain recombines TRBV29-1 with TRBJ2-5, with a possible D match to TRBD2 (6 bases). The DNA end is a closer match to TRBJ2-7, so the J assignment may be wrong. The CDR3 is made up of 11 amino acids. Germline CDR1 is SQVTM and CDR2 is ANQGSEA. CDR3 in amino acids: CSVEGGAEQYF. The CDR3 bases are TGCAGCGTTGAGGGGGGAGCCGAGCAGTACTTC.

This clonotype was picked up a small number of times. The CDR3: CSVEVTVRGEQFF. In DNA form, the CDR3 reads TGCAGCGTTGAAGTAACTGTCCGGGGTGAGCAGTTCTTC. The chain uses TRBV29-1 and TRBJ2-1, with D tentatively TRBD2 (5 bases). CDR3 size: 13 residues. The germline V gene encodes CDR1 SQVTM and CDR2 ANQGSEA. V was trimmed by 1 base and J by 9 bases, leaving 13 bases between them.

This clonotype showed up just a few times. The chain joins TRBV29-1 to TRBJ2-1, with D unclear. The CDR3 is 13 amino acids. V was pared by 4 bases and J by 0 bases, with 7 bases between. CDR1 is SQVTM, CDR2 ANQGSEA, per germline. CDR3 nucleotides: TGCAGCGTTGTGAGTAGCTCCTACAATGAGCAGTTCTTC. It specifies CSVVSSSYNEQFF.